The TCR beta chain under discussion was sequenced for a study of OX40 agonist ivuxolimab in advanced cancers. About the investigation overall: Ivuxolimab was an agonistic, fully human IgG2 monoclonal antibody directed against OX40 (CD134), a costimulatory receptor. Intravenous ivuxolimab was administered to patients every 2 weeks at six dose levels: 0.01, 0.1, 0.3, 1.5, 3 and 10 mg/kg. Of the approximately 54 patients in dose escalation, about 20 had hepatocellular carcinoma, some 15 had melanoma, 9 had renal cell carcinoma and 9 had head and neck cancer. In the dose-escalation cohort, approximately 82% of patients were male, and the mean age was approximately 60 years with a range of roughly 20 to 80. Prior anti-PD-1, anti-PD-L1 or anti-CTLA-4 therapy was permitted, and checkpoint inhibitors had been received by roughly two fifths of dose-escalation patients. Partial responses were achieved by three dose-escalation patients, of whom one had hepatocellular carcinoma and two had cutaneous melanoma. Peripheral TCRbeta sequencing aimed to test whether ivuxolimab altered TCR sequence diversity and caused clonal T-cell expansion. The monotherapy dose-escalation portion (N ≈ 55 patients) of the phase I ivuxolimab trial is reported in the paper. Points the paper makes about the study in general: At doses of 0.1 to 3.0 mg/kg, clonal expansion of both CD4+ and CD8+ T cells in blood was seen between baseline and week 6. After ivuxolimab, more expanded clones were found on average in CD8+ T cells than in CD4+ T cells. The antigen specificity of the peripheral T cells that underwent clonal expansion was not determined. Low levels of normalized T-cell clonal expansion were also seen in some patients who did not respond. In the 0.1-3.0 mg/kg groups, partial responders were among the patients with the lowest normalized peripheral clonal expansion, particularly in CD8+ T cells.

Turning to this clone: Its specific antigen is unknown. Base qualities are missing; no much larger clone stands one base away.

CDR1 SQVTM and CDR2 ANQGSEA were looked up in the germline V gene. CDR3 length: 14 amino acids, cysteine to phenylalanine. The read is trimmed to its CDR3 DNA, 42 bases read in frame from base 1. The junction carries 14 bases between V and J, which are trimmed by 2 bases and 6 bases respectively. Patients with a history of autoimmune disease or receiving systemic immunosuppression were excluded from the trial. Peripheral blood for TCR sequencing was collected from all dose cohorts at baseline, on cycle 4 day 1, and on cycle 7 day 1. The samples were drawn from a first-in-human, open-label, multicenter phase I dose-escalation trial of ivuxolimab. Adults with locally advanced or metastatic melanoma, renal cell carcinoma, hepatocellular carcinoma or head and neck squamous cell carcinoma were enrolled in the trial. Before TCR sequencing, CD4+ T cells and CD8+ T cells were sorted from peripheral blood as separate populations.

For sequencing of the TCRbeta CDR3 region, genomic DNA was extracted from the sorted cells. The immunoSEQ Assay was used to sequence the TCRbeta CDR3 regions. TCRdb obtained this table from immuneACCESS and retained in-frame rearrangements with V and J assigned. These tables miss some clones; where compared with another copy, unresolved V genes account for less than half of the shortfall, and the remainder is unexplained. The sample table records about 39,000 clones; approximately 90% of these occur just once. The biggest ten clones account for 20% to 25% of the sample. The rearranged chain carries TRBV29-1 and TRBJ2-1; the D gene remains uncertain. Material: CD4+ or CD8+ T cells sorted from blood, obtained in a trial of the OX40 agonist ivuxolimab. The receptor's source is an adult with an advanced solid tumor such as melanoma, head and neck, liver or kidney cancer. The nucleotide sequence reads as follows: TGCAGCGTTGAACTGTTGGCGAAACGCAATGAGCAGTTCTTC. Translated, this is CSVELLAKRNEQFF.